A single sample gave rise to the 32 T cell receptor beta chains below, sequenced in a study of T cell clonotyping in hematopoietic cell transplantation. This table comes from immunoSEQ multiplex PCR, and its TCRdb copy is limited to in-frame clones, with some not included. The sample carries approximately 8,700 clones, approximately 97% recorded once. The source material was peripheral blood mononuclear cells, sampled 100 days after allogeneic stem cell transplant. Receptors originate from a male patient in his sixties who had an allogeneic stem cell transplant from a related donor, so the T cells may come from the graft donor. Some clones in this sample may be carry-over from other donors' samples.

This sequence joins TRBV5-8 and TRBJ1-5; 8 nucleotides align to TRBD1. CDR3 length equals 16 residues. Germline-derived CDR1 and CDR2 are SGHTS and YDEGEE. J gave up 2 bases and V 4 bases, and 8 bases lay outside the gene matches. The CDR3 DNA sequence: TGTGCCAGCAGCCCCAAGGACAGGGCCGGCAATCAGCCCCAGCATTTT. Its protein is CASSPKDRAGNQPQHF.

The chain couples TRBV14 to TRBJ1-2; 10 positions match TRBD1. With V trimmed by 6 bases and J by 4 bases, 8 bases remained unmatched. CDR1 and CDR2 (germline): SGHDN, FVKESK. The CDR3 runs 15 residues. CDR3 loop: CASSRTRTGGYGYTF. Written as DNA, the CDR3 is TGTGCCAGCAGTCGAACCCGGACAGGGGGCTATGGCTACACCTTC.

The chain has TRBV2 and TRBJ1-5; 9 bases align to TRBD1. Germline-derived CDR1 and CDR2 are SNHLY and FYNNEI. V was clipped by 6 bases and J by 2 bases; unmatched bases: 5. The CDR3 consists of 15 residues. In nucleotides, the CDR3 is TGTGCCAGCAGCGGGGACAGGGCCGGCAATCAGCCCCAGCATTTT. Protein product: CASSGDRAGNQPQHF.

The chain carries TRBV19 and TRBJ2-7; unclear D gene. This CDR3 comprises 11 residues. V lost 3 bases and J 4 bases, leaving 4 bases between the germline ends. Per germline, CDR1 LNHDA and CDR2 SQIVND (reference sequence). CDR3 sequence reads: CASSIGYEQYF. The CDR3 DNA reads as TGTGCCAGTAGTATTGGTTACGAGCAGTACTTC.

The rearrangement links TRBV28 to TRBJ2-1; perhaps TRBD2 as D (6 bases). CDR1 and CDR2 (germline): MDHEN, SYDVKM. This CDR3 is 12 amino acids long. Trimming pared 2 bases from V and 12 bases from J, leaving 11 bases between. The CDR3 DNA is TGTGCCAGCAGTTTAGGCTTGGGGGGGCAGTTCTTC. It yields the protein CASSLGLGGQFF.

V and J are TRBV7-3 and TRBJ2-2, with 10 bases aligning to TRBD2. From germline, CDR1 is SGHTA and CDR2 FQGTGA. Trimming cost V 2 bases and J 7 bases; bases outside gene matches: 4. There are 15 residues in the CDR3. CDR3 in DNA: TGTGCCAGCAGCTTACAGCGGGGGGGCAACGGGGAGCTGTTTTTT. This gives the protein CASSLQRGGNGELFF.

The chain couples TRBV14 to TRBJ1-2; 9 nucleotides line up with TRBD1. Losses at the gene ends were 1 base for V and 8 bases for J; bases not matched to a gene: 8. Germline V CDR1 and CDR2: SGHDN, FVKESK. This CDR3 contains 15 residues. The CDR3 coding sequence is TGTGCCAGCAGCCAAGGGGGGGACAGGGTCCAGGGCTACACCTTC. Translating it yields CASSQGGDRVQGYTF.

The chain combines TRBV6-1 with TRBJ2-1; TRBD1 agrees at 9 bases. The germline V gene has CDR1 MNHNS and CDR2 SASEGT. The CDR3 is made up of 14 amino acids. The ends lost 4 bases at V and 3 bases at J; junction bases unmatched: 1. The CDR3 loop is CASSGTGDYNEQFF. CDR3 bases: TGTGCCAGCAGTGGGACAGGGGACTACAATGAGCAGTTCTTC.

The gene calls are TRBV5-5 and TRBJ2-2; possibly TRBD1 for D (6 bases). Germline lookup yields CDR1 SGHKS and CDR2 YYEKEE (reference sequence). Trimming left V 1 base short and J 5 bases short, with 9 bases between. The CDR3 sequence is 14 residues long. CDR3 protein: CASSLRTGTGELFF. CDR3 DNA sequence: TGTGCCAGCAGCTTGCGTACAGGGACCGGGGAGCTGTTTTTT.

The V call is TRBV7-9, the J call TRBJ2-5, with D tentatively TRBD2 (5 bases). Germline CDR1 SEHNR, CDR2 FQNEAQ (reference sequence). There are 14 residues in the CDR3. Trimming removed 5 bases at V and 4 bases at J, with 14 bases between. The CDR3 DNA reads TGTGCCAGCAGCCCGGGATATAAGGGAGAGACCCAGTACTTC. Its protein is CASSPGYKGETQYF. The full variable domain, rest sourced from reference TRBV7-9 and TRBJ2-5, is DTGVSQNPRHKITKRGQNVTFRCDPISEHNRLYWYRQTLGQGPEFLTYFQNEAQLEKSRLLSDRFSAERPKGSFSTLEIQRTEQGDSAMYLCASSPGYKGETQYFGPGTRLLVL.

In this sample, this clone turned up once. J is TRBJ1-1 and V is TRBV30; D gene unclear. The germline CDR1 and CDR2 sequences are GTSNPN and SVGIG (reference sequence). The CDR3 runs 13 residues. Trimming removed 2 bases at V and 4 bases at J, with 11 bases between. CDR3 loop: CAWSRTIGTEAFF. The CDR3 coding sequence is TGTGCCTGGAGTAGGACGATAGGCACTGAAGCTTTCTTT.

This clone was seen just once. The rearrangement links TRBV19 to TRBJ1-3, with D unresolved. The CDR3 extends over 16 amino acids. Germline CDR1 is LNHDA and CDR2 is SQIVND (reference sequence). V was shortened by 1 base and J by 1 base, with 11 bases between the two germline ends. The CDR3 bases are TGTGCCAGTAGTATAGTCAACAGATATTCTGGAAACACCATATATTTT. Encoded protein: CASSIVNRYSGNTIYF.

The CDR3 DNA sequence: TGTGCCAGTAGTATAGCTAGGACAATGAACACTGAAGCTTTCTTT. Protein sequence: CASSIARTMNTEAFF. The chain combines TRBV19 with TRBJ1-1; D may be TRBD1 (5 bases). CDR3 length: 15 amino acids. Germline V gene data show CDR1 as LNHDA and CDR2 as SQIVND (reference sequence). The V and J ends lost 1 base and 0 bases respectively, with 9 bases between them.

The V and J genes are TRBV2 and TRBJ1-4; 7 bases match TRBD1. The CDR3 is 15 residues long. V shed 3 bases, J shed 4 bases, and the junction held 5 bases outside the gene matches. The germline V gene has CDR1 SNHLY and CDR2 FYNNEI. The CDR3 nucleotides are TGTGCCAGCAGTGACGTGGGACAGCTTAATGAAAAACTGTTTTTT. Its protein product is CASSDVGQLNEKLFF.

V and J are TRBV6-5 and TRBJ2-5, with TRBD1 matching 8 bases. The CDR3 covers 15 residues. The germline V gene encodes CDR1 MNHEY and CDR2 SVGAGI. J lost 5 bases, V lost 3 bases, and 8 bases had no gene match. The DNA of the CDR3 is TGTGCCAGCAGTTATAGTCCCAGGGGGCAGGAGACCCAGTACTTC. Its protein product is CASSYSPRGQETQYF.

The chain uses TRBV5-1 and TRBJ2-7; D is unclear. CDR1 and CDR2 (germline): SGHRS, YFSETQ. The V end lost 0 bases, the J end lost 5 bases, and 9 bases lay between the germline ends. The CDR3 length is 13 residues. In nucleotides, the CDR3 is TGCGCCAGCAGCTTGGGACAAAGGGACGAGCAGTACTTC. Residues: CASSLGQRDEQYF.

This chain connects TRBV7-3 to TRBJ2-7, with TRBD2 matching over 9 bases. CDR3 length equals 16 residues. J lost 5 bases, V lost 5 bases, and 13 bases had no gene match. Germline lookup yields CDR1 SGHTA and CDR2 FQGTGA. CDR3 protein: CASSPIVAGGPNEQYF. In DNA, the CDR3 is TGTGCCAGCAGCCCAATAGTCGCGGGGGGGCCCAACGAGCAGTACTTC.

The chain's CDR3 is CASSPWAGGTDTQYF. CDR3 nucleotides: TGTGCCAGCAGTCCCTGGGCGGGAGGGACAGATACGCAGTATTTT. J is TRBJ2-3 and V is TRBV28; 9 nucleotides match TRBD2. Germline trimming cut 5 bases from V and 3 bases from J; bases unmatched to any gene: 6. Looked up from germline, CDR1 is MDHEN and CDR2 is SYDVKM. The CDR3 totals 15 residues.

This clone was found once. The DNA of the CDR3 is TGCGCCAGCAGCCAAGACTTGGTCAGGAGGGAGACCCAGTACTTC. Protein product: CASSQDLVRRETQYF. This chain joins TRBV4-3 and TRBJ2-5; TRBD2 is a possible D gene (5 bases). Germline CDR1 is LGHNA and CDR2 is YSLEER. There are 15 residues in the CDR3. V was shortened by 0 bases and J by 5 bases, with 13 bases between the two germline ends.

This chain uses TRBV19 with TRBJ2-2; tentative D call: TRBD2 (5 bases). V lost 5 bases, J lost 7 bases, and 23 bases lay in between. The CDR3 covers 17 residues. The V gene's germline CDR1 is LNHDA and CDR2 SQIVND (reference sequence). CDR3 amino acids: CASSFPSTRFMGGELFF. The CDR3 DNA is TGTGCCAGTAGTTTTCCTAGCACACGCTTTATGGGCGGGGAGCTGTTTTTT.

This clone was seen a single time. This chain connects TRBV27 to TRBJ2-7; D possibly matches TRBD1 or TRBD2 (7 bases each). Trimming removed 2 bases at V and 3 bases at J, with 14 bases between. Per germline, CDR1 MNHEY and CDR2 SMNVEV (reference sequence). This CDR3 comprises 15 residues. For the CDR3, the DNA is TGTGCCAGCAGTTTACAGGGGGGGGTCCTCTACGAGCAGTACTTC. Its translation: CASSLQGGVLYEQYF.

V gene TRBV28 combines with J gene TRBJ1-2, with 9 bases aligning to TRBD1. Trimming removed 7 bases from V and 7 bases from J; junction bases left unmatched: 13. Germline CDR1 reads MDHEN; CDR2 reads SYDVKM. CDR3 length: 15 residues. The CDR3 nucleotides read TGTGCCAGCATCACCCAGCCGGGACAGGGAAGTGGCTACACCTTC. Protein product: CASITQPGQGSGYTF.

DNA of the CDR3: TGTGCCAGCAACGAGGTTTATAACACTGAAGCTTTCTTT. Amino acids: CASNEVYNTEAFF. The chain is built from TRBV28 and TRBJ1-1; D gene uncertain. In germline, CDR1 is MDHEN, CDR2 SYDVKM. The CDR3 extends over 13 amino acids. V lost 7 bases and J 2 bases, leaving 11 bases between the germline ends.

CDR3 region: CASSPVAGGTQYF. In DNA, the CDR3 is TGTGCCAGCAGCCCCGTCGCCGGGGGGACCCAGTACTTC. The V and J genes are TRBV7-9 and TRBJ2-5; possible D gene TRBD2, 6 bases. The germline gives CDR1 SEHNR, CDR2 FQNEAQ (reference sequence). The CDR3 is 13 residues long. The V end lost 5 bases, the J end lost 7 bases, and 14 bases lay between the germline ends. Together with reference TRBV7-9 and TRBJ2-5, the CDR3 gives the full variable domain: DTGVSQNPRHKITKRGQNVTFRCDPISEHNRLYWYRQTLGQGPEFLTYFQNEAQLEKSRLLSDRFSAERPKGSFSTLEIQRTEQGDSAMYLCASSPVAGGTQYFGPGTRLLVL.

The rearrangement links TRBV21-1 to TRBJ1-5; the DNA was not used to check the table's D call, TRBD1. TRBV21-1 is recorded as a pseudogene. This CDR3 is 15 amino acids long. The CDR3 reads CASSRQPPWNQPQHF. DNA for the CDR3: TGTGCCAGCTCCCGACAGCCCCCCTGGAATCAGCCCCAGCATTTT.

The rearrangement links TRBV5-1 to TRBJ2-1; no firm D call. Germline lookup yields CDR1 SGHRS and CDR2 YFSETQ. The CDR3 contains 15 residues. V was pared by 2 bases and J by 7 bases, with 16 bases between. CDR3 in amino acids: CASSFDGPHRNEQFF. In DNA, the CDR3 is TGCGCCAGCAGCTTTGACGGGCCGCATCGAAATGAGCAGTTCTTC.

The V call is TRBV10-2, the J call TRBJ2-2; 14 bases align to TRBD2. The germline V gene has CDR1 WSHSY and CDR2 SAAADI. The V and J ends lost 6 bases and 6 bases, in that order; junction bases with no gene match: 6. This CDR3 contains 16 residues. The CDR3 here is CASRTSGGAGAGELFF. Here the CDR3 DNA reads TGCGCCAGCAGGACTAGCGGGGGGGCCGGGGCCGGGGAGCTGTTTTTT.

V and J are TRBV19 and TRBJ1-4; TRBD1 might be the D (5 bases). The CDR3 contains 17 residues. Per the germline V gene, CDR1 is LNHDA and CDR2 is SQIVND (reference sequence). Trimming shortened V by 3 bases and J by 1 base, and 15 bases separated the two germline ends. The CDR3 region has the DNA TGTGCCAGTAGTATCTCGGTCTTGGGGGGAACTAATGAAAAACTGTTTTTT. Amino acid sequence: CASSISVLGGTNEKLFF.

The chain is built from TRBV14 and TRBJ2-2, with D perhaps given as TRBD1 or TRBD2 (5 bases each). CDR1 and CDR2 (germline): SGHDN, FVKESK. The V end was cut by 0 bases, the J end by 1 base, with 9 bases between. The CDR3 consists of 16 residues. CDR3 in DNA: TGTGCCAGCAGCCAAGATCGGGGCAAGAACACCGGGGAGCTGTTTTTT. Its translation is CASSQDRGKNTGELFF.

This CDR3 is CASSGTGRSGQPQHF. CDR3 nucleotide sequence: TGTGCCAGCAGTGGGACAGGGCGGTCAGGCCAGCCCCAGCATTTT. The chain has TRBV2 and TRBJ1-5; 8 bases are shared with TRBD1. The CDR3 has 15 amino acids. The germline V gene encodes CDR1 SNHLY and CDR2 FYNNEI. The V segment lost 4 bases and the J segment 7 bases; nucleotides outside the gene matches: 9.

Here the CDR3 reads CASSLEAGYGYTF. The CDR3 coding sequence is TGTGCCAGCAGTTTAGAGGCAGGATATGGCTACACCTTC. The J gene is TRBJ1-2, the V gene TRBV27; D remains ambiguous. Germline V gene sequence: CDR1 MNHEY, CDR2 SMNVEV (reference sequence). V was shortened by 2 bases and J by 5 bases, with 9 bases between the two germline ends. This CDR3 contains 13 residues.

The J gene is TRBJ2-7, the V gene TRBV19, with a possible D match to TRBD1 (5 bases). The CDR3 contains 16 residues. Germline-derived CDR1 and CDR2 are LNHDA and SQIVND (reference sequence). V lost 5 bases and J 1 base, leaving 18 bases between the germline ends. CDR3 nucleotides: TGTGCCAGTAGTCCCCTGCCTGACAGTCGATCCTACGAGCAGTACTTC. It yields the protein CASSPLPDSRSYEQYF.